This entry concerns a single TCR beta chain. CDR1 is LGHDT and CDR2 is YNNKEL in the germline V gene (reference sequence). The junction had 7 bases not matched to a gene; V was cut back by 8 bases and J by 4 bases. CDR3 size: 13 residues. The participants were between roughly 18 and 89 years old and came from fewer than 25 US areas. Donors were grouped by their self-reported clinical history. Data came from immunoSEQ multiplex PCR; TCRdb stores just in-frame clones and leaves some out. The table has around 450,000 clones, around 90% seen once. This record comes from a study of blood T cell repertoires in COVID-19. The overall study: COVID-19 samples from acute and convalescent phases originated in the United States, Italy and Spain. T cells, B-cell-depleted T cells, or PBMCs supplied cDNA or gDNA.

The sample taken for sequencing was PBMCs or T cells enriched from blood (not recorded which). This clonotype originated in a man aged 18 to 29 who had recovered from COVID-19. The rearrangement uses TRBV3-1 (or the pseudogene TRBV3-2) and TRBJ2-5, with 7 bases identical to TRBD2. This chain's CDR3 is CASGRGELETQYF. CDR3 bases: TGTGCCAGCGGACGGGGGGAATTAGAGACCCAGTACTTC.